This T cell receptor beta chain was identified during a study of identical twins. Germline V gene sequence: CDR1 SEHNR, CDR2 FQNEAQ (reference sequence). The V and J ends lost 5 bases and 8 bases, in that order; junction bases with no gene match: 12. This CDR3 comprises 15 residues. Template switching added a universal primer site, and cDNA bore unique molecular identifiers. A single record per CDR3 protein comes from TCRdb applying MiXCR to the 5' RACE reads. The sample yields about 340,000 distinct CDR3 sequences, roughly 9% seen once. Findings and limits, study-wide: For cord blood, abundant beta clonotypes had fewer insertions, unlike memory repertoires, which showed none.

This clonotype was seen a handful of times. What it recognizes is unknown. The TCR originated in a woman aged 45 to 65 in good health. This chain uses TRBV7-9 with TRBJ2-1; 7 bases are shared with TRBD2. The material sequenced was naive T cells sorted from blood. The CDR3: CASSLLGGSQDEQFF. Written as DNA, the CDR3 is TGTGCCAGCAGCCTTCTTGGCGGGAGTCAGGATGAGCAGTTCTTC.